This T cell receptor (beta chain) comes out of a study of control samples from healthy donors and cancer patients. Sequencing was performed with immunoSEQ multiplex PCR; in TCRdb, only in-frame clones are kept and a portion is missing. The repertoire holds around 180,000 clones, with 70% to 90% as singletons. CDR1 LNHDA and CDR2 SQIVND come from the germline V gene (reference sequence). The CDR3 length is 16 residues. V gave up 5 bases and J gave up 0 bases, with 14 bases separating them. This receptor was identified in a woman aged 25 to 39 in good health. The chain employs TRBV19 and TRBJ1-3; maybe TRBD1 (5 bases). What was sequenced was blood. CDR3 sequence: CASSVGETGSGNTIYF. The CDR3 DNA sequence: TGTGCCAGTAGTGTAGGGGAGACGGGCTCTGGAAACACCATATATTTT.